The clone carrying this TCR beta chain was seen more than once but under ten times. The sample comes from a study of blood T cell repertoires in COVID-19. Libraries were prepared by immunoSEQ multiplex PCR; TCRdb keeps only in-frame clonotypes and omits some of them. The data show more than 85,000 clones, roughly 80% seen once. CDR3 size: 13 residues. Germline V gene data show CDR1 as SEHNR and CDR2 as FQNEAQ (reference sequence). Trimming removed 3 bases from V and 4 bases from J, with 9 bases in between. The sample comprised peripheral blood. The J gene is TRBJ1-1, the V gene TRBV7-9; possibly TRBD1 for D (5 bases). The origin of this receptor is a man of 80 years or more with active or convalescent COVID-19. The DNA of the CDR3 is TGTGCCAGCAGCTTCCGCGGGGGCACTGAAGCTTTCTTT. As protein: CASSFRGGTEAFF.